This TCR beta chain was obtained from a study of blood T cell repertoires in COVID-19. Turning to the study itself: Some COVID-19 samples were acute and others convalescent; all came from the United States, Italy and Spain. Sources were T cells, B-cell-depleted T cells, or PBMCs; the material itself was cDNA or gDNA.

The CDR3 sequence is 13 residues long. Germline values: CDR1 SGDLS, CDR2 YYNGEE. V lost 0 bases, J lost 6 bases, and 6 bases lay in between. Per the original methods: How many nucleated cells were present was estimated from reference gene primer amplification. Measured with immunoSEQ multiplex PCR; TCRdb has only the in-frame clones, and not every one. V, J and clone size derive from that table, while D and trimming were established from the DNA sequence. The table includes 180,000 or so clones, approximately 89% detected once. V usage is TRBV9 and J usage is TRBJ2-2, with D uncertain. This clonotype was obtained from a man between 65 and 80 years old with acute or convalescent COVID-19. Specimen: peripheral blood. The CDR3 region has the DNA TGTGCCAGCAGCGTAGTCGGGTCCGGGGAGCTGTTTTTT. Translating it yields CASSVVGSGELFF.